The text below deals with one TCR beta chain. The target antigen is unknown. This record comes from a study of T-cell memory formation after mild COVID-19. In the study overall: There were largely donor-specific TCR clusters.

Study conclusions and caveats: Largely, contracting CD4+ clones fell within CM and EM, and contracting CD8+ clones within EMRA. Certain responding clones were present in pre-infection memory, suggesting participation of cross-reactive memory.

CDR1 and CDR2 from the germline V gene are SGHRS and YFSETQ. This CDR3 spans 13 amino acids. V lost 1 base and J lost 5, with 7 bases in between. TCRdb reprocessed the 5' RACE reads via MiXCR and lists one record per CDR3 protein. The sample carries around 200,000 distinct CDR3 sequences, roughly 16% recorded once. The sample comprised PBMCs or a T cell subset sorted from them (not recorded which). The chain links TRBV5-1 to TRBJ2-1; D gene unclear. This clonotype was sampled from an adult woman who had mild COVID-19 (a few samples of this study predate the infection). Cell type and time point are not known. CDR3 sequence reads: CASSLSLDNEQFF. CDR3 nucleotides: TGCGCCAGCAGCTTGAGTCTGGACAATGAGCAGTTCTTC.